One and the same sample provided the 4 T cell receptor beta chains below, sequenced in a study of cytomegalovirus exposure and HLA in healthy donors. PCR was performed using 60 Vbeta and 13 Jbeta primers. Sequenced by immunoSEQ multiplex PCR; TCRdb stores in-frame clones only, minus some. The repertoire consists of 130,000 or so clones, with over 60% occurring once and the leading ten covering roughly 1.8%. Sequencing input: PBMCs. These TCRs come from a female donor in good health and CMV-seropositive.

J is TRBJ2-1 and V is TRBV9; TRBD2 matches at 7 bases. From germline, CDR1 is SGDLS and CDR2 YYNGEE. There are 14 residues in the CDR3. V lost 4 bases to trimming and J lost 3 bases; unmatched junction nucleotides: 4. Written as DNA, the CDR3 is TGTGCCAGCAGCCCTGGGACTAACTACAATGAGCAGTTCTTC. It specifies CASSPGTNYNEQFF. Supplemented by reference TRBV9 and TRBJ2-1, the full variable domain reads DSGVTQTPKHLITATGQRVTLRCSPRSGDLSVYWYQQSLDQGLQFLIQYYNGEERAKGNILERFSAQQFPDLHSELNLSSLELGDSALYFCASSPGTNYNEQFFGPGTRLTVL.

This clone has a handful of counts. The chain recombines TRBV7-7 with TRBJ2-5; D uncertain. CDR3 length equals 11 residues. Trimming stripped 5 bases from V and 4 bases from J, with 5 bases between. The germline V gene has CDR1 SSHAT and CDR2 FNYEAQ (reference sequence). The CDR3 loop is CASSRRETQYF. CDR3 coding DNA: TGTGCCAGCAGCCGGAGAGAGACCCAGTACTTC.

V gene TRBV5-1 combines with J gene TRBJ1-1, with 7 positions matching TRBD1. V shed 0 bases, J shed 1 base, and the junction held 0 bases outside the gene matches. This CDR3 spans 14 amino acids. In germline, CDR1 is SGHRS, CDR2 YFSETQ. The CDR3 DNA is TGCGCCAGCAGCTTGGACAGGGGGAACACTGAAGCTTTCTTT. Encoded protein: CASSLDRGNTEAFF.

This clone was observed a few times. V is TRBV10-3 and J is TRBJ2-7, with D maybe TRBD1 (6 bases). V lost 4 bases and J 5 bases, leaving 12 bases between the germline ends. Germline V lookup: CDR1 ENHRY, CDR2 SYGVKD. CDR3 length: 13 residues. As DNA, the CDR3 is TGTGCCATCAGTGGCAAAGAGGGGGACGAGCAGTACTTC. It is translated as CAISGKEGDEQYF.